This passage covers 31 T cell receptor beta chains from one sample sequenced in a study of OX40 agonist ivuxolimab in advanced cancers. Libraries were prepared by immunoSEQ multiplex PCR; TCRdb keeps only in-frame clonotypes and omits some of them. Among around 89,000 clones listed, more than 75% were seen once. The starting material was CD4+ or CD8+ T cells sorted from blood, obtained in a trial of the OX40 agonist ivuxolimab. These receptors were obtained from an adult with an advanced solid tumor such as melanoma, head and neck, liver or kidney cancer.

The rearrangement links TRBV10-1 to TRBJ2-2; maybe TRBD1 (5 bases). The V end was cut by 8 bases, the J end by 4 bases, with 23 bases between. CDR1 is WNHNN, CDR2 SYGVQD, per germline (reference sequence). There are 17 residues in the CDR3. The DNA of the CDR3 is TGCGCCAGCGCAATTAATCAGGGATGGTCTTCCACCGGGGAGCTGTTTTTT. Translating it yields CASAINQGWSSTGELFF.

The J gene is TRBJ2-3, the V gene TRBV15, with 12 nucleotides matching TRBD2. J lost 5 bases, V lost 8 bases, and 11 bases had no gene match. The CDR3 contains 16 residues. Looked up from germline, CDR1 is LNHNV and CDR2 is YYDKDF (reference sequence). CDR3 sequence: CATARLLAGGQDTQYF. CDR3 in DNA: TGTGCCACCGCCCGCTTACTAGCGGGGGGACAAGATACGCAGTATTTT. The full variable domain, its missing parts supplied by reference TRBV15 and TRBJ2-3, is DAMVIQNPRYQVTQFGKPVTLSCSQTLNHNVMYWYQQKSSQAPKLLFHYYDKDFNNEADTPDNFQSRRPNTSFCFLDIRSPGLGDTAMYLCATARLLAGGQDTQYFGPGTRLTVL.

The V and J genes are TRBV18 and TRBJ1-3; TRBD1 aligns across 7 bases. J gave up 0 bases and V 3 bases, and 11 bases lay outside the gene matches. Germline values: CDR1 KGHSH, CDR2 LQKENI. CDR3 length: 18 amino acids. The CDR3 reads CASSPTEQGFGSGNTIYF. In DNA form, the CDR3 reads TGTGCCAGCTCACCCACCGAACAGGGGTTTGGCTCTGGAAACACCATATATTTT.

V usage is TRBV7-3 and J usage is TRBJ1-6; possibly TRBD1 for D (5 bases). Between the trimmed V and J ends, which lost 2 bases and 13 bases, there was a span of 12 bases. CDR3 length: 13 residues. Germline values: CDR1 SGHTA, CDR2 FQGTGA. CDR3 residues: CASSLVGGSPLHF. In DNA form, the CDR3 reads TGTGCCAGCAGCTTAGTTGGGGGGAGTCCCCTCCACTTT.

The chain employs TRBV30 and TRBJ2-2; D is possibly TRBD2 (6 bases). CDR3 length equals 15 residues. Germline V gene sequence: CDR1 GTSNPN, CDR2 SVGIG (reference sequence). Trimming stripped 2 bases from V and 3 bases from J, with 13 bases between. This chain's CDR3 is CAWSTGLGDTGELFF. CDR3 nucleotides: TGTGCCTGGAGTACGGGACTCGGGGACACCGGGGAGCTGTTTTTT. Together with reference TRBV30 and TRBJ2-2, the CDR3 gives the full variable domain: SQTIHQWPATLVQPVGSPLSLECTVEGTSNPNLYWYRQAAGRGLQLLFYSVGIGQISSEVPQNLSASRPQDRQFILSSKKLLLSDSGFYLCAWSTGLGDTGELFFGEGSRLTVL.

The V gene is TRBV28, the J gene TRBJ2-4; D is perhaps TRBD1 (6 bases). The CDR3 has 16 residues. The ends were cut back, 7 bases at V and 0 bases at J, with 16 bases in the middle. The V gene's germline CDR1 is MDHEN and CDR2 SYDVKM. The CDR3 bases are TGTGCCAGCAACACTGCAGGGGAAACAGCCAAAAACATTCAGTACTTC. It is translated as CASNTAGETAKNIQYF.

V gene TRBV5-1 combines with J gene TRBJ2-3, with D tentatively TRBD1 (7 bases). Trimming took off 6 bases at V and 3 bases at J, with 11 bases between the two ends. Germline V gene sequence: CDR1 SGHRS, CDR2 YFSETQ. The CDR3 sequence is 13 residues long. The CDR3 region is CASTQGRTDTQYF. The CDR3 DNA is TGCGCCAGCACACAGGGGAGGACAGATACGCAGTATTTT.

V gene TRBV5-1 combines with J gene TRBJ2-7; D might be TRBD1 (6 bases). CDR3 length: 14 residues. Trimming took off 4 bases at V and 1 base at J, with 12 bases between the two ends. Looked up from germline, CDR1 is SGHRS and CDR2 is YFSETQ. In DNA, the CDR3 is TGCGCCAGCAGCCTACGGACAGATTCCTACGAGCAGTACTTC. Translation gives CASSLRTDSYEQYF.

V gene TRBV6-6 combines with J gene TRBJ1-5; TRBD1 aligns across 9 bases. The ends lost 5 bases at V and 6 bases at J; junction bases unmatched: 5. Germline CDR1 MNHNY, CDR2 SVGAGI (reference sequence). This CDR3 comprises 14 residues. CDR3 bases: TGTGCCAGCAGTCAAGACAGGGGGAGTCAGCCCCAGCATTTT. It codes for CASSQDRGSQPQHF.

The genes are TRBV29-1 and TRBJ2-1; D may be TRBD1 (6 bases). This CDR3 is built from 12 residues. The germline V gene has CDR1 SQVTM and CDR2 ANQGSEA. V gave up 3 bases and J gave up 7 bases, with 10 bases separating them. The DNA for the CDR3 is TGCAGCGTTGATGCGGACAGAAATGAGCAGTTCTTC. Translating gives CSVDADRNEQFF.

The chain uses TRBV5-1 and TRBJ1-4, with D possibly TRBD1 on 6 matching bases. V was pared by 4 bases and J by 3 bases, with 10 bases between. CDR3 size: 14 residues. Germline CDR1 reads SGHRS; CDR2 reads YFSETQ. This chain's CDR3 is CASSLGQPNEKLFF. The CDR3 DNA follows: TGCGCCAGCAGCCTCGGACAGCCTAATGAAAAACTGTTTTTT.

The rearrangement uses TRBV7-3 and TRBJ2-5; 7 nucleotides line up with TRBD1. There are 15 residues in the CDR3. Germline CDR1 is SGHTA and CDR2 is FQGTGA. The ends lost 5 bases at V and 1 base at J; junction bases unmatched: 7. The CDR3 sequence is CASSLNRGFQETQYF. The CDR3 region has the DNA TGTGCCAGCAGCCTGAACAGGGGTTTCCAAGAGACCCAGTACTTC.

This clone was detected a few times. V is TRBV11-2 and J is TRBJ2-7; D is unclear. Germline V CDR1 and CDR2: SGHAT, FQNNGV. The CDR3 totals 17 residues. Trimming shortened V by 1 base and J by 2 bases, and 18 bases separated the two germline ends. The CDR3 DNA sequence: TGTGCCAGCAGCTTAGTCGGAATAAGCCGTCTCACCTACGAGCAGTACTTC. Its protein product is CASSLVGISRLTYEQYF. Full variable domain (outside the CDR3, taken from reference TRBV11-2 and TRBJ2-7): EAGVAQSPRYKIIEKRQSVAFWCNPISGHATLYWYQQILGQGPKLLIQFQNNGVVDDSQLPKDRFSAERLKGVDSTLKIQPAKLEDSAVYLCASSLVGISRLTYEQYFGPGTRLTVT.

J is TRBJ2-1 and V is TRBV29-1; 10 bases agree with TRBD2. CDR1 and CDR2 (germline): SQVTM, ANQGSEA. The CDR3 contains 14 residues. V lost 3 bases and J lost 8; bases outside the gene matches: 7. CDR3 loop: CSVDGGSGRDEQFF. For the CDR3, the DNA is TGCAGCGTTGATGGGGGGAGCGGGAGGGATGAGCAGTTCTTC.

V usage is TRBV28 and J usage is TRBJ1-2, with D maybe TRBD1 (5 bases). Between the trimmed V and J ends, which lost 3 bases and 2 bases, there was a span of 13 bases. CDR3 size: 15 residues. From germline, CDR1 is MDHEN and CDR2 SYDVKM. As DNA, the CDR3 is TGTGCCAGCAGTTTTCGTAGGGGAGCCAACTATGGCTACACCTTC. Protein sequence: CASSFRRGANYGYTF.

V gene TRBV10-3 combines with J gene TRBJ1-2, with 7 bases aligning to TRBD1. The CDR3 length is 13 residues. The V segment lost 5 bases and the J segment 6 bases; nucleotides outside the gene matches: 6. Per germline, CDR1 ENHRY and CDR2 SYGVKD. The CDR3 loop reads CAISTDRSHGYTF. The CDR3 DNA reads as TGTGCCATCAGTACGGACAGGTCCCATGGCTACACCTTC.

V is TRBV11-1 and J is TRBJ2-2, with D hard to call. The germline V gene encodes CDR1 SGHAT and CDR2 FQDESV (reference sequence). The V end was cut by 8 bases, the J end by 1 base, with 5 bases between. This CDR3 region has 12 residues. This chain's CDR3 is CASAVNTGELFF. In DNA form, the CDR3 reads TGTGCCAGCGCAGTGAACACCGGGGAGCTGTTTTTT.

J is TRBJ2-3 and V is TRBV19, with TRBD1 matching 10 bases. The CDR3 contains 16 residues. Looked up from germline, CDR1 is LNHDA and CDR2 is SQIVND (reference sequence). With V trimmed by 5 bases and J by 0 bases, 5 bases remained unmatched. DNA of the CDR3: TGTGCCAGTAGTTATGGGACAGGGGCTAGCACAGATACGCAGTATTTT. It is translated as CASSYGTGASTDTQYF.

This sequence joins TRBV27 and TRBJ2-5, with D perhaps being TRBD1 or TRBD2 (6 bases each). The CDR3 spans 14 residues. The V and J ends lost 2 bases and 2 bases respectively, with 9 bases between them. CDR1 and CDR2 (germline): MNHEY, SMNVEV (reference sequence). The CDR3 DNA reads as TGTGCCAGCAGTTTAAGGGGGGATCAAGAGACCCAGTACTTC. As protein: CASSLRGDQETQYF.

The V and J genes are TRBV10-3 and TRBJ2-2, with D possibly being TRBD2 (6 bases). V dropped 2 bases and J dropped 2 bases, with 9 bases sitting between them. The germline gives CDR1 ENHRY, CDR2 SYGVKD. The CDR3 runs 15 residues. CDR3 in DNA: TGTGCCATCAGTGAGCCGGGAGAAAACACCGGGGAGCTGTTTTTT. This translates into CAISEPGENTGELFF.

V and J are TRBV5-1 and TRBJ2-5; no reliable D call. In germline, CDR1 is SGHRS, CDR2 YFSETQ. The CDR3 is 13 residues long. The V gene lost 1 base and the J gene lost 2 bases, with 6 bases spanning the gap. For the CDR3, the DNA is TGCGCCAGCAGCTTGACAGTACAAGAGACCCAGTACTTC. It is translated as CASSLTVQETQYF.

The chain uses TRBV7-6 and TRBJ2-5; possibly TRBD2 for D (6 bases). The germline gives CDR1 SGHVS, CDR2 FNYEAQ. The length of the CDR3 is 14 residues. Trimming removed 8 bases from V and 5 bases from J, with 18 bases in between. The CDR3: CASRPGTAGETQYF. Here the CDR3 DNA reads TGTGCCAGCCGTCCCGGGACCGCGGGGGAGACCCAGTACTTC.

The V and J genes are TRBV27 and TRBJ1-2, with 9 bases that match TRBD1. The CDR3 spans 14 residues. After removal of 6 bases from V and 7 bases from J, the junction contained 9 bases not matched to a gene. In germline, CDR1 is MNHEY, CDR2 SMNVEV (reference sequence). Here the CDR3 DNA reads TGTGCCAGCAGACCAGGGACAGGGTCCCTTGGCTACACCTTC. Protein product: CASRPGTGSLGYTF.

The chain combines TRBV7-2 with TRBJ1-2, with D uncertain. The CDR3 consists of 12 residues. Trimming took 2 bases from V and 5 from J, leaving 6 bases between them. Germline V CDR1 and CDR2: SGHTA, FQGNSA. CDR3 in DNA: TGTGCCAGCAGCTTACAGATTTATGGCTACACCTTC. As protein: CASSLQIYGYTF.

The chain combines TRBV27 with TRBJ2-2; D gene ambiguous. CDR1 and CDR2 from the germline V gene are MNHEY and SMNVEV (reference sequence). The CDR3 extends over 13 amino acids. V was cut by 3 bases and J by 6 bases, with 8 bases left in between. This CDR3 is CASSFPFSGELFF. The CDR3 coding sequence is TGTGCCAGCAGTTTTCCGTTCTCCGGGGAGCTGTTTTTT.

The V and J genes are TRBV6-5 and TRBJ2-4; D gene unclear. Germline assignment: CDR1 MNHEY and CDR2 SVGAGI. V lost 3 bases and J lost 2, with 8 bases in between. The CDR3 spans 14 residues. The CDR3 loop is CASSYSVSKNIQYF. The CDR3 DNA sequence: TGTGCCAGCAGTTATTCGGTGTCCAAAAACATTCAGTACTTC.

In DNA form, the CDR3 reads TGTGCCAGTCGAGAGTGGGGGAGCGGGGATGAGCAGTTCTTC. Protein: CASREWGSGDEQFF. V usage is TRBV28 and J usage is TRBJ2-1, with 7 positions matching TRBD2. Germline V gene data show CDR1 as MDHEN and CDR2 as SYDVKM. This CDR3 spans 14 amino acids. Trimming at V came to 9 bases and at J to 8 bases, leaving 13 bases not matched to a gene.

V gene TRBV5-1 combines with J gene TRBJ2-1, with TRBD2 matching over 8 bases. After removal of 0 bases from V and 5 bases from J, the junction contained 7 bases not matched to a gene. The CDR3 consists of 16 residues. CDR1 is SGHRS and CDR2 is YFSETQ in the germline V gene. The chain's CDR3 is CASSLAPSGSNNEQFF. DNA of the CDR3: TGCGCCAGCAGCTTGGCTCCCAGCGGGAGTAACAATGAGCAGTTCTTC.

The J gene is TRBJ1-1, the V gene TRBV19; TRBD1 matches 10 bases. V lost 5 bases, J lost 9 bases, and 3 bases stayed unmatched. CDR1 and CDR2 from the germline V gene are LNHDA and SQIVND (reference sequence). The CDR3 consists of 12 residues. The CDR3 region is CASSEGQGKAFF. The DNA for the CDR3 is TGTGCCAGTAGTGAGGGACAGGGGAAAGCTTTCTTT.

This chain joins TRBV6-1 and TRBJ1-1, with a possible D match to TRBD1 (5 bases). The CDR3 length is 15 residues. The germline gives CDR1 MNHNS, CDR2 SASEGT. V lost 6 bases and J lost 4, with 18 bases in between. CDR3 in DNA: TGTGCCAGCAGGCCACAAATCGGGGGTAGCACTGAAGCTTTCTTT. Its protein is CASRPQIGGSTEAFF.

The CDR3 spells CASSPILTEANYGYTF. The CDR3 nucleotides are TGTGCCAGCTCACCCATTTTAACCGAAGCTAACTATGGCTACACCTTC. The chain is built from TRBV18 and TRBJ1-2; D gene ambiguous. This CDR3 contains 16 residues. Trimming removed 3 bases at V and 0 bases at J, with 14 bases between. Germline V gene data show CDR1 as KGHSH and CDR2 as LQKENI.